Listed below are T cell receptor beta chains from one sample, sequenced in a study of T cells in Graves' hyperthyroidism and ophthalmopathy. TCRdb ran MiXCR on the multiplex PCR reads and lists one entry per CDR3 protein. The table lists 350,000 to 400,000 distinct CDR3 sequences, about a fifth of them singletons, with roughly two fifths in the top ten. Sequencing input: blood. The receptor set was obtained from a young man with Graves' ophthalmopathy. CDR3s include the opening cysteine and the closing phenylalanine or tryptophan. D genes are given only for firm matches. Clone size is given for some rows only: seen once, a few or many times, or a class if the clone is expanded.

clone size: NA
V gene: TRBV7-9
J gene: TRBJ1-4
D gene: TRBD1
CDR3 protein: CACLGERTGGDFDEKLFF
CDR3 DNA: TGTGCCTGCCTCGGGGAGCGGACAGGGGGAGACTTCGATGAAAAACTGTTTTTT

clone size: few
V gene: TRBV12-5
J gene: TRBJ1-2
D gene: TRBD1
CDR3 protein: CASGSGQGFVYGYTF
CDR3 DNA: TGTGCTAGTGGTTCCGGACAGGGGTTCGTCTATGGCTACACCTTC

clone size: many
V gene: TRBV24-1
J gene: TRBJ2-2
D gene: TRBD1
CDR3 protein: CATSGTGGKTGELFF
CDR3 DNA: TGTGCCACCAGCGGGACAGGGGGCAAGACCGGGGAGCTGTTTTTT

clone size: many
V gene: TRBV28
J gene: TRBJ2-1
D gene: TRBD1
CDR3 protein: CASSLRDSVNNEQFF
CDR3 DNA: TGTGCCAGCAGCCTCCGGGACAGCGTAAACAATGAGCAGTTCTTC

clone size: NA
V gene: TRBV6-1
J gene: TRBJ2-1
D gene: NA
CDR3 protein: CASKLEGVDEQFF
CDR3 DNA: TGTGCCAGTAAACTGGAGGGGGTGGATGAGCAGTTCTTC

clone size: many
V gene: TRBV6-1
J gene: TRBJ2-7
D gene: TRBD1
CDR3 protein: CASSYPGQVHEQYF
CDR3 DNA: TGTGCCAGCAGTTACCCCGGACAGGTCCACGAGCAGTACTTC

clone size: few
V gene: TRBV18
J gene: TRBJ1-3
D gene: NA
CDR3 protein: CASSPPRAVSGNTIYF
CDR3 DNA: TGTGCCAGCTCACCACCCAGGGCAGTCTCTGGAAACACCATATATTTT

clone size: few
V gene: TRBV27
J gene: TRBJ2-6
D gene: NA
CDR3 protein: CASSLAQGAPGANVLTF
CDR3 DNA: TGTGCCAGCAGTTTAGCCCAAGGGGCCCCTGGGGCCAACGTCCTGACTTTC

clone size: many
V gene: TRBV12-3/TRBV12-4
J gene: TRBJ2-2
D gene: TRBD2
CDR3 protein: CASSGSGGSNTGELFF
CDR3 DNA: TGTGCCAGCAGTGGAAGCGGGGGAAGTAACACCGGGGAGCTGTTTTTT

clone size: many
V gene: TRBV7-8
J gene: TRBJ1-1
D gene: NA
CDR3 protein: CASSLGSGHLGFF
CDR3 DNA: TGTGCCAGCAGCTTAGGATCGGGACACCTTGGTTTCTTT

clone size: NA
V gene: TRBV10-3
J gene: TRBJ2-1
D gene: NA
CDR3 protein: CAISESRRGAGANEQFF
CDR3 DNA: TGTGCCATCAGTGAGTCGAGACGCGGCGCGGGTGCAAATGAGCAGTTCTTC

clone size: NA
V gene: TRBV6-1
J gene: TRBJ2-1
D gene: NA
CDR3 protein: CASRAKGEQFF
CDR3 DNA: TGTGCCAGCAGGGCCAAGGGTGAGCAGTTCTTC

clone size: few
V gene: TRBV6-1
J gene: TRBJ2-5
D gene: TRBD1
CDR3 protein: CASSGGQVYQETQYF
CDR3 DNA: TGTGCCAGCAGTGGAGGACAGGTTTACCAAGAGACCCAGTACTTC

clone size: many
V gene: TRBV3-1
J gene: TRBJ1-3
D gene: NA
CDR3 protein: CASSPGPPQSGNTIYF
CDR3 DNA: TGTGCCAGCAGCCCAGGACCCCCCCAGTCTGGAAACACCATATATTTT

clone size: many
V gene: TRBV27
J gene: TRBJ2-7
D gene: TRBD2
CDR3 protein: CASSTPTSGTTYEQYF
CDR3 DNA: TGTGCCAGCAGCACACCCACTAGCGGGACAACCTACGAGCAGTACTTC

clone size: many
V gene: TRBV5-1
J gene: TRBJ2-7
D gene: TRBD1
CDR3 protein: CASSLTGTGAYEQYF
CDR3 DNA: TGCGCCAGCAGCTTGACCGGGACAGGGGCCTACGAGCAGTACTTC

clone size: NA
V gene: TRBV6-1
J gene: TRBJ1-4
D gene: NA
CDR3 protein: CASRSREGEKLFF
CDR3 DNA: TGTGCCAGCAGATCCAGGGAGGGTGAAAAACTGTTTTTT

clone size: many
V gene: TRBV18
J gene: TRBJ2-1
D gene: NA
CDR3 protein: CASSPRAVANEQFF
CDR3 DNA: TGTGCCAGCTCACCAAGGGCCGTAGCGAATGAGCAGTTCTTC

clone size: NA
V gene: TRBV7-3
J gene: TRBJ1-1
D gene: TRBD1
CDR3 protein: CASSSTGPTGSPFF
CDR3 DNA: TGTGCCAGCAGCTCGACAGGGCCAACGGGGTCTCCTTTCTTT

clone size: NA
V gene: TRBV9
J gene: TRBJ2-3
D gene: TRBD1
CDR3 protein: CASSVGQGLSTDTQYF
CDR3 DNA: TGTGCCAGCAGCGTAGGACAGGGGCTTAGCACAGATACGCAGTATTTT

clone size: NA
V gene: TRBV2
J gene: TRBJ1-3
D gene: NA
CDR3 protein: CASSETPNSGNTIYF
CDR3 DNA: TGTGCCAGCAGTGAGACACCTAACTCTGGAAACACCATATATTTT

clone size: few
V gene: TRBV12-3/TRBV12-4
J gene: TRBJ2-4
D gene: NA
CDR3 protein: CASSFYPIEGNIQYF
CDR3 DNA: TGTGCCAGCAGTTTCTATCCCATCGAAGGAAACATTCAGTACTTC

clone size: NA
V gene: TRBV9
J gene: TRBJ1-3
D gene: NA
CDR3 protein: CASATRAVHYSGNTIYF
CDR3 DNA: TGTGCCAGCGCGACCAGGGCCGTGCACTACTCTGGAAACACCATATATTTT

clone size: NA
V gene: TRBV6-5
J gene: TRBJ2-5
D gene: TRBD2
CDR3 protein: CASSYGTSMDETQYF
CDR3 DNA: TGTGCCAGCAGTTACGGGACTAGTATGGATGAGACCCAGTACTTC

clone size: few
V gene: TRBV6-2/TRBV6-3
J gene: TRBJ2-7
D gene: TRBD1
CDR3 protein: CASRTGGTYGQYF
CDR3 DNA: TGTGCCAGCAGAACAGGGGGAACTTACGGGCAGTACTTC

clone size: many
V gene: TRBV15
J gene: TRBJ2-1
D gene: TRBD2
CDR3 protein: CATSRETSGGAILQFF
CDR3 DNA: TGTGCCACCAGCAGAGAAACTAGCGGGGGGGCCATTCTCCAGTTCTTC

clone size: NA
V gene: TRBV4-1
J gene: TRBJ1-5
D gene: TRBD1
CDR3 protein: CASSQDTGTEFNQPQHF
CDR3 DNA: TGTGCCAGCAGCCAAGACACCGGGACAGAGTTCAATCAGCCCCAGCATTTT

clone size: NA
V gene: TRBV28
J gene: TRBJ2-7
D gene: TRBD2
CDR3 protein: CASSRPGTTYEQYF
CDR3 DNA: TGTGCCAGCAGTCGCCCCGGGACTACCTACGAGCAGTACTTC

clone size: NA
V gene: TRBV3-1
J gene: TRBJ2-2
D gene: NA
CDR3 protein: CASSQDRVNTGELFF
CDR3 DNA: TGTGCCAGCAGCCAAGATCGTGTGAACACCGGGGAGCTGTTTTTT

clone size: many
V gene: TRBV27
J gene: TRBJ2-7
D gene: NA
CDR3 protein: CASSLWGPPRSYEQYF
CDR3 DNA: TGTGCCAGCAGTTTATGGGGGCCTCCCCGCTCCTACGAGCAGTACTTC

clone size: many
V gene: TRBV6-2/TRBV6-3
J gene: TRBJ2-1
D gene: TRBD2
CDR3 protein: CASSSLGGSSYNEQFF
CDR3 DNA: TGTGCCAGCAGTTCCCTGGGCGGGAGCTCCTACAATGAGCAGTTCTTC

clone size: many
V gene: TRBV3-1
J gene: TRBJ2-7
D gene: TRBD1
CDR3 protein: CASSGGQNYEQYF
CDR3 DNA: TGTGCCAGCAGCGGGGGACAGAACTACGAGCAGTACTTC

clone size: many
V gene: TRBV6-1
J gene: TRBJ2-5
D gene: NA
CDR3 protein: CASSTRTRGEETQYF
CDR3 DNA: TGTGCCAGCAGTACTCGGACCAGGGGCGAAGAGACCCAGTACTTC

clone size: NA
V gene: TRBV2
J gene: TRBJ2-7
D gene: NA
CDR3 protein: CASRGLTFEQYF
CDR3 DNA: TGTGCCAGCCGAGGACTTACGTTCGAGCAGTACTTC

clone size: many
V gene: TRBV7-9
J gene: TRBJ2-5
D gene: TRBD2
CDR3 protein: CASSLFPAGEVETQYF
CDR3 DNA: TGTGCCAGCAGCTTATTTCCAGCGGGGGAGGTAGAGACCCAGTACTTC

clone size: many
V gene: TRBV2
J gene: TRBJ2-5
D gene: NA
CDR3 protein: CASSGEHQETQYF
CDR3 DNA: TGTGCCAGCAGTGGTGAACACCAAGAGACCCAGTACTTC

clone size: NA
V gene: TRBV5-5
J gene: TRBJ1-5
D gene: TRBD1
CDR3 protein: CASSPGTGTNQPQHF
CDR3 DNA: TGTGCCAGCAGCCCCGGGACAGGGACCAATCAGCCCCAGCATTTT

clone size: NA
V gene: TRBV9
J gene: TRBJ1-1
D gene: NA
CDR3 protein: CASSRAGPSHAFF
CDR3 DNA: TGTGCCAGCAGCCGAGCGGGACCAAGTCATGCTTTCTTT

clone size: few
V gene: TRBV5-1
J gene: TRBJ1-3
D gene: NA
CDR3 protein: CASSLAGGLAGNTIYF
CDR3 DNA: TGCGCCAGCAGCTTGGCGGGGGGTCTGGCTGGAAACACCATATATTTT

clone size: many
V gene: TRBV3-1
J gene: TRBJ2-7
D gene: NA
CDR3 protein: CASSSVYEQYF
CDR3 DNA: TGTGCCAGCAGCTCCGTCTACGAGCAGTACTTC

clone size: many
V gene: TRBV5-1
J gene: TRBJ2-3
D gene: NA
CDR3 protein: CASSPGGRTDTQYF
CDR3 DNA: TGTGCCAGCTCACCGGGTGGGCGCACAGATACGCAGTATTTT

clone size: NA
V gene: TRBV20-1
J gene: TRBJ1-2
D gene: NA
CDR3 protein: CSARETGSLGYGYTF
CDR3 DNA: TGCAGTGCTAGAGAAACAGGGTCCCTTGGCTATGGCTACACCTTC

clone size: few
V gene: TRBV6-1
J gene: TRBJ1-6
D gene: TRBD1
CDR3 protein: CASRTTGEGSPLHF
CDR3 DNA: TGTGCCAGCAGAACCACAGGGGAAGGATCACCCCTCCACTTT

clone size: NA
V gene: TRBV6-1
J gene: TRBJ1-2
D gene: TRBD1
CDR3 protein: CASSQTGYHGYTF
CDR3 DNA: TGTGCCAGCAGCCAGACAGGGTATCATGGCTACACCTTC

clone size: few
V gene: TRBV18
J gene: TRBJ2-2
D gene: NA
CDR3 protein: CASHGAGELFF
CDR3 DNA: TGTGCCAGCCACGGGGCCGGGGAGCTGTTTTTT

clone size: NA
V gene: TRBV29-1
J gene: TRBJ1-5
D gene: NA
CDR3 protein: CSVRDGTWGPQHF
CDR3 DNA: TGCAGCGTTAGGGACGGAACCTGGGGGCCCCAGCATTTT

clone size: many
V gene: TRBV12-3/TRBV12-4
J gene: TRBJ2-3
D gene: TRBD1
CDR3 protein: CASSSRPGQTTDTQYF
CDR3 DNA: TGTGCCAGCAGTTCCCGGCCGGGACAGACTACAGATACGCAGTATTTT

clone size: few
V gene: TRBV6-1
J gene: TRBJ2-7
D gene: NA
CDR3 protein: CASRWGAAGDYEQYF
CDR3 DNA: TGTGCCAGCCGCTGGGGGGCCGCCGGTGACTACGAGCAGTACTTC

clone size: many
V gene: TRBV27
J gene: TRBJ2-2
D gene: TRBD1
CDR3 protein: CASSRLQGDTGELFF
CDR3 DNA: TGTGCCAGCAGTAGGTTGCAGGGGGATACCGGGGAGCTGTTTTTT

clone size: NA
V gene: TRBV29-1
J gene: TRBJ2-7
D gene: TRBD1
CDR3 protein: CSVRLGTGGYEQYF
CDR3 DNA: TGCAGCGTTCGACTCGGGACAGGGGGCTACGAGCAGTACTTC

clone size: NA
V gene: TRBV5-6
J gene: TRBJ2-3
D gene: TRBD2
CDR3 protein: CASSLEGLAGRPDTQYF
CDR3 DNA: TGTGCCAGCAGCTTGGAGGGGCTAGCGGGGAGACCAGATACGCAGTATTTT

clone size: few
V gene: TRBV5-1
J gene: TRBJ1-6
D gene: TRBD1
CDR3 protein: CASSWGQGRPYNSPLHF
CDR3 DNA: TGCGCCAGCAGCTGGGGACAGGGGAGACCCTATAATTCACCCCTCCACTTT

clone size: many
V gene: TRBV20-1
J gene: TRBJ2-7
D gene: TRBD1
CDR3 protein: CSARRDRGSYEQYF
CDR3 DNA: TGCAGTGCTAGAAGGGACAGGGGGAGTTACGAGCAGTACTTC

clone size: NA
V gene: TRBV19
J gene: TRBJ2-5
D gene: TRBD2
CDR3 protein: CASSMPGGKETQYF
CDR3 DNA: TGTGCCAGTAGTATGCCCGGGGGGAAGGAGACCCAGTACTTC

clone size: NA
V gene: TRBV6-2/TRBV6-3
J gene: TRBJ1-2
D gene: TRBD1
CDR3 protein: CASRGQGANGYTF
CDR3 DNA: TGTGCCAGCCGGGGACAGGGGGCAAATGGCTACACCTTC

clone size: many
V gene: TRBV12-3/TRBV12-4
J gene: TRBJ2-3
D gene: NA
CDR3 protein: CASSPDRRVDTQYF
CDR3 DNA: TGTGCCAGCAGCCCCGACAGGCGCGTAGATACGCAGTATTTT

clone size: many
V gene: TRBV6-6
J gene: TRBJ1-1
D gene: TRBD1
CDR3 protein: CASSYSATGDTEAFF
CDR3 DNA: TGTGCCAGCAGTTACTCGGCGACAGGGGACACTGAAGCTTTCTTT

clone size: few
V gene: TRBV20-1
J gene: TRBJ2-2
D gene: TRBD1
CDR3 protein: CSARTGTGNTGELFF
CDR3 DNA: TGCAGTGCTAGGACCGGGACAGGCAACACCGGGGAGCTGTTTTTT